The 31 T cell receptor beta chains reported below all come from one sample, sequenced in a study of T cell clonality in common variable immunodeficiency. The method was immunoSEQ multiplex PCR; TCRdb's version includes in-frame clones alone and lacks a portion of them. Recorded here are under 45,000 clones, with no singletons, and the ten leading clones hold 3% to 4.5%. What was sequenced was peripheral blood mononuclear cells. The origin of the receptors is a person aged 18-69 years in good health.

This clone was detected ten times or more. The read ends 3 residues early relative to the CDR3; the germline J gene fills the gap. The gene calls are TRBV7-9 and TRBJ1-2; unclear D gene. Germline loops: CDR1 SEHNR, CDR2 FQNEAQ (reference sequence). Trimming left V 2 bases short and J 5 bases short, with 12 bases between. The CDR3 totals 14 residues. The covered CDR3 bases are TGTGCCAGCAGCTTAATGGGCGGGGTATATGGC. It codes for CASSLMGGVYG. The entire CDR3 protein is CASSLMGGVYGYTF.

This clone was recorded at least ten times. The CDR3 end is not reached by the read, which stops 3 residues before it; the germline J gene fills it in. The V and J genes are TRBV7-8 and TRBJ2-2; TRBD2 is a possible D gene (5 bases). Germline assignment: CDR1 SGHVS and CDR2 FQNEAQ. V was trimmed by 3 bases and J by 3 bases, leaving 11 bases between them. The length of the CDR3 is 15 residues. CDR3 loop: CASSLISGYTGELFF. Incomplete CDR3 DNA: TGTGCCAGCAGCTTGATCAGCGGATACACCGGGGAG.

This clone was counted ten times or more. The read ends 3 residues shy of where the CDR3 ends; the end is completed using the germline J gene. This chain links TRBV20-1 with TRBJ1-2; D call uncertain. The V and J ends lost 2 bases and 4 bases respectively, with 5 bases between them. CDR1 and CDR2 from the germline V gene are DFQATT and SNEGSKA (reference sequence). CDR3 length equals 11 residues. This chain's CDR3 is CSARLSYGYTF. CDR3 DNA, as far as it was read: TGCAGTGCTAGACTCAGCTATGGC.

This clone was seen only a few times. The CDR3 sequence is CASSNQEGNSPLHF. The sequenced CDR3 bases are TGTGCCAGTAGTAACCAGGAGGGCAATTCACCC. The chain combines TRBV19 with TRBJ1-6; D is undetermined. The read comes to an end 3 residues before the CDR3 does, leaving the germline J gene to fill in the end. This CDR3 contains 14 residues. The germline gives CDR1 LNHDA, CDR2 SQIVND (reference sequence). V lost 4 bases and J lost 7, with 11 bases in between.

On this clone: The missing CDR3 end, 3 residues past where the read stops, is filled in from the germline J gene. The chain combines TRBV19 with TRBJ2-7, with 8 bases aligning to TRBD1. Germline CDR1 LNHDA, CDR2 SQIVND (reference sequence). This CDR3 is built from 16 residues. V was clipped by 4 bases and J by 2 bases; unmatched bases: 10. The CDR3 protein is CASSTSTGAFPYEQYF. The CDR3 bases that were read are TGTGCCAGTAGTACCTCGACAGGGGCCTTCCCCTACGAG.

This clone was detected many times. The read halts 3 residues ahead of the CDR3 end, with the missing end drawn from the germline J gene. The chain couples TRBV6-1 to TRBJ1-2; possibly TRBD1 for D (6 bases). The CDR3 loop spans 13 amino acids. CDR1 is MNHNS and CDR2 is SASEGT in the germline V gene. V was cut by 3 bases and J by 3 bases, with 8 bases left in between. The sequenced CDR3 bases are TGTGCCAGCAGTGAGGACAGCTACTATGGC. The encoded protein is CASSEDSYYG. The CDR3 in full is CASSEDSYYGYTF.

This clone showed up many times. The missing CDR3 end, 3 residues past where the read stops, is filled in from the germline J gene. The J gene is TRBJ1-1, the V gene TRBV18; 8 bases agree with TRBD1. The CDR3 length is 18 residues. Germline CDR1 reads KGHSH; CDR2 reads LQKENI. Trimming at V came to 2 bases and at J to 1 base, leaving 12 bases not matched to a gene. The sequenced part of the CDR3 DNA is TGTGCCAGCTCACCAAGTGAAAACAGGGGGGCGAGGAACACTGAA. Encoded protein: CASSPSENRGARNTE. The entire CDR3 reads CASSPSENRGARNTEAFF. Full variable domain (outside the CDR3, taken from reference TRBV18 and TRBJ1-1): NAGVMQNPRHLVRRRGQEARLRCSPMKGHSHVYWYRQLPEEGLKFMVYLQKENIIDESGMPKERFSAEFPKEGPSILRIQQVVRGDSAAYFCASSPSENRGARNTEAFFGQGTRLTVV.

The table lists this clone with a few counts. The CDR3 end falls 3 residues outside the read, so it is completed with the germline J gene. The chain carries TRBV18 and TRBJ1-5, with D hard to call. CDR1 and CDR2 (germline): KGHSH, LQKENI. The CDR3 spans 17 residues. Trimming stripped 3 bases from V and 3 bases from J, with 18 bases between. CDR3 bases read: TGTGCCAGCTCACCGTCACCGAGGTCGAGGTCCAATCAGCCC. Translating it yields CASSPSPRSRSNQP. In full, the CDR3 reads CASSPSPRSRSNQPQHF.

This clone appeared a few times. From the germline J gene comes the end of the CDR3, since the read stops 3 residues before it. The rearrangement uses TRBV19 and TRBJ1-2; TRBD1 matches at 9 bases. CDR3 size: 17 residues. V lost 0 bases, J lost 0 bases, and 5 bases stayed unmatched. Germline CDR1 and CDR2: LNHDA and SQIVND (reference sequence). The DNA read from the CDR3 is TGTGCCAGTAGTATAGATCCCCGGACAGGGGCTAACTATGGC. Translation: CASSIDPRTGANYG. The CDR3, in full, reads CASSIDPRTGANYGYTF.

This clone was seen repeatedly, ten times or more. Read data end 3 residues before the CDR3 end; the end is taken from the germline J gene. This chain links TRBV30 with TRBJ2-5; 8 positions agree with TRBD2. From germline, CDR1 is GTSNPN and CDR2 SVGIG (reference sequence). The junction had 6 bases not matched to a gene; V was cut back by 3 bases and J by 0 bases. The CDR3 loop spans 15 amino acids. The CDR3 bases that were read are TGTGCCTGGAGGGAGCGGGGGCAGTACCAAGAGACC. Translation gives CAWRERGQYQET. In full, the CDR3 reads CAWRERGQYQETQYF.

This clone was counted only a few times. The read ends 3 residues before the CDR3 terminus; that terminus is restored from the germline J gene. The chain combines TRBV5-1 with TRBJ2-1; D gene uncertain. CDR1 is SGHRS, CDR2 YFSETQ, per germline. Trimming pared 2 bases from V and 8 bases from J, leaving 11 bases between. The CDR3 runs 13 residues. Partial CDR3 DNA: TGCGCCAGCAGCTTTGGCAGGCCCCATGAG. Translated, it gives CASSFGRPHE. The CDR3 as a whole reads CASSFGRPHEQFF.

This clone has ten or more counts. The read halts 3 residues ahead of the CDR3 end, with the missing end drawn from the germline J gene. This sequence joins TRBV20-1 and TRBJ2-7; either TRBD1 or TRBD2 may fit D (5 bases each). Trimming pared 3 bases from V and 0 bases from J, leaving 12 bases between. CDR1 and CDR2 from the germline V gene are DFQATT and SNEGSKA (reference sequence). The CDR3 runs to 14 residues. CDR3 sequence: CSASAAGSSYEQYF. The CDR3 bases that were read are TGCAGTGCTAGTGCGGCAGGGAGCTCCTACGAG.

Worth noting for this clone: The read halts 3 residues ahead of the CDR3 end, with the missing end drawn from the germline J gene. The gene calls are TRBV7-9 and TRBJ2-1, with a weak D call TRBD2 (5 bases). This CDR3 comprises 15 residues. CDR1 SEHNR and CDR2 FQNEAQ come from the germline V gene (reference sequence). V lost 1 base and J lost 5, with 12 bases in between. Incomplete CDR3 DNA: TGTGCCAGCAGCTTAGTACGGGGATTTAACAATGAG. As protein: CASSLVRGFNNE. The CDR3 in full is CASSLVRGFNNEQFF.

This clone was seen ten or more times. Read data end 3 residues before the CDR3 end; the end is taken from the germline J gene. The chain employs TRBV30 and TRBJ1-4; 11 bases map to TRBD1. The CDR3 has 15 residues. Germline CDR1 GTSNPN, CDR2 SVGIG (reference sequence). V lost 1 base, J lost 6 bases, and 4 bases stayed unmatched. CDR3 bases read: TGTGCCTGGAGTGCCGCGGGACAGGGGGATGAAAAA. The encoded protein is CAWSAAGQGDEK. The whole CDR3 protein reads CAWSAAGQGDEKLFF.

Ten or more counts support this clone. With the read ending 3 residues before the CDR3 end, the germline J gene is used to fill in that end. The J gene is TRBJ1-2, the V gene TRBV5-4, with TRBD1 matching 7 bases. J gave up 4 bases and V 0 bases, and 9 bases lay outside the gene matches. CDR3 length: 16 amino acids. The germline V gene has CDR1 SGHNT and CDR2 YYREEE (reference sequence). The sequenced part of the CDR3 DNA is TGTGCCAGCAGCTTGGGAAGGACAGGCCCGCTCTATGGC. As protein: CASSLGRTGPLYG. The whole CDR3 sequence reads CASSLGRTGPLYGYTF.

This clone appeared a few times. The read comes to an end 3 residues before the CDR3 does, leaving the germline J gene to fill in the end. The V gene is TRBV6-1, the J gene TRBJ1-1; no clear D gene. The CDR3 totals 13 residues. The germline CDR1 and CDR2 sequences are MNHNS and SASEGT. CDR3 DNA, as far as it was read: TGTGCCAGCAGTGAAAACTTAGGACTACGC. Translation gives CASSENLGLR. The whole CDR3 sequence reads CASSENLGLRAFF.

This clone was seen ten or more times. From the germline J gene comes the end of the CDR3, since the read stops 3 residues before it. The rearrangement joins TRBV20-1 to TRBJ2-7; 8 positions agree with TRBD2. This CDR3 contains 15 residues. V shed 5 bases, J shed 1 base, and the junction held 10 bases outside the gene matches. The germline V gene encodes CDR1 DFQATT and CDR2 SNEGSKA (reference sequence). The CDR3 reads CSAAPPSGSSYEQYF. CDR3 DNA, as far as it was read: TGCAGTGCTGCCCCCCCTAGCGGGTCTTCCTACGAG.

Many counts were recorded for this clone. Sequencing ends 3 residues short of the CDR3 end; the germline J gene provides the rest. V usage is TRBV13 and J usage is TRBJ1-5; 10 bases fit TRBD1. The CDR3 length is 18 residues. Germline assignment: CDR1 PRHDT and CDR2 FYEKMQ (reference sequence). After removal of 1 base from V and 3 bases from J, the junction contained 9 bases not matched to a gene. The CDR3 here is CASSLEGPGQGFNQPQHF. The sequenced CDR3 bases are TGTGCCAGCAGCTTAGAAGGTCCGGGACAGGGGTTCAATCAGCCC.

This clone was observed many times. CDR3 bases read: TGTGCCAGCAGCTTACGGCGAGGGACAAACTACGAG. This codes for CASSLRRGTNYE. In full, the CDR3 reads CASSLRRGTNYEQYF. V and J are TRBV7-9 and TRBJ2-7; tentatively, D is TRBD1 (6 bases). Read coverage stops 3 residues before the CDR3 terminus; the germline J gene supplies the remainder. The germline gives CDR1 SEHNR, CDR2 FQNEAQ (reference sequence). V dropped 2 bases and J dropped 3 bases, with 14 bases sitting between them. There are 15 residues in the CDR3.

With regard to this clone: The read terminates 3 residues ahead of where the CDR3 ends, so the germline J gene completes it. The J gene is TRBJ2-7, the V gene TRBV13; 11 bases match TRBD1. Trimming at V came to 4 bases and at J to 2 bases, leaving 10 bases not matched to a gene. Germline V gives CDR1 PRHDT, CDR2 FYEKMQ (reference sequence). The CDR3 is 17 residues long. The DNA read from the CDR3 is TGTGCCAGCAGCTCCCCCCGGGACAGGGGGACCACCTACGAG. It yields the protein CASSSPRDRGTTYE. The whole CDR3 protein is CASSSPRDRGTTYEQYF.

This clone was found many times. Read sequence stops 3 residues before the CDR3 end, and the germline J gene provides the missing end. The chain uses TRBV5-1 and TRBJ2-1; TRBD2 matches at 9 bases. Unmatched junction bases numbered 10, after V lost 0 bases and J lost 6 bases. Per germline, CDR1 SGHRS and CDR2 YFSETQ. This CDR3 contains 17 residues. CDR3 protein: CASSLALLAGSTNEQFF. The CDR3 DNA, read in part, is TGCGCCAGCAGCTTGGCCCTGCTAGCGGGGAGTACCAATGAG. The full variable domain, completed using reference TRBV5-1 and TRBJ2-1, is KAGVTQTPRYLIKTRGQQVTLSCSPISGHRSVSWYQQTPGQGLQFLFEYFSETQRNKGNFPGRFSGRQFSNSRSEMNVSTLELGDSALYLCASSLALLAGSTNEQFFGPGTRLTVL.

This clone was counted at least ten times. The CDR3 end is not reached by the read, which stops 3 residues before it; the germline J gene fills it in. The sample contains more than one DNA sequence encoding this CDR3. The V call is TRBV20-1, the J call TRBJ2-1; D may be TRBD2 (5 bases). This CDR3 comprises 14 residues. Trimming left V 6 bases short and J 0 bases short, with 12 bases between. The germline gives CDR1 DFQATT, CDR2 SNEGSKA (reference sequence). CDR3: CSASSGSSYNEQFF. The CDR3 DNA, read in part, is TGCAGTGCATCAAGCGGAAGCTCCTACAATGAG.

This clone was counted at least ten times. The missing CDR3 end, 3 residues past where the read stops, is filled in from the germline J gene. The chain joins TRBV7-2 to TRBJ2-3, with D possibly being TRBD1 (5 bases). The V gene's germline CDR1 is SGHTA and CDR2 FQGNSA. The CDR3 totals 15 residues. With 4 bases removed from V and 0 bases from J, the gap between germline ends came to 11 bases. The part of the CDR3 DNA that was read is TGTGCCAGCAGCTCTCAGGGTTCAAGCACAGATACG. This translates into CASSSQGSSTDT. The CDR3 reads in full as CASSSQGSSTDTQYF.

This clone has a count of ten or more. The read ends 3 residues before the CDR3 terminus; that terminus is restored from the germline J gene. This chain joins TRBV5-1 and TRBJ2-3; D possibly matches TRBD1 or TRBD2 (5 bases each). The V gene's germline CDR1 is SGHRS and CDR2 YFSETQ. This CDR3 has 15 amino acids. Trimming cost V 0 bases and J 1 base, with 9 bases left between them. The DNA read from the CDR3 is TGCGCCAGCAGCTTGGGAGGGGCCGGCACAGATACG. It codes for CASSLGGAGTDT. The complete CDR3 protein is CASSLGGAGTDTQYF.

In its sample, this clone was seen a few times. The CDR3 goes on 3 residues after the read ends, and that part is filled in from the germline J gene. The chain links TRBV7-9 to TRBJ1-5; D may be TRBD1 (6 bases). V was pared by 5 bases and J by 5 bases, with 7 bases between. Germline CDR1 reads SEHNR; CDR2 reads FQNEAQ (reference sequence). CDR3 length: 12 residues. The covered CDR3 bases are TGTGCCAGCAGCCCAGGGGATCAGCCC. Residues: CASSPGDQP. The whole CDR3 is CASSPGDQPQHF.

In regard to this clone: The sequence runs out 3 residues before the end of the CDR3; the remainder is reconstructed from the germline J gene. This sequence joins TRBV10-1 and TRBJ2-7; 13 nucleotides line up with TRBD2. Germline CDR1 and CDR2: WNHNN and SYGVQD (reference sequence). This CDR3 comprises 17 residues. V was pared by 8 bases and J by 2 bases, with 12 bases of the junction left unmatched. The CDR3 bases that were read are TGCGCCAGCGGACCGGGGAGGACTAGCGGGGGAGCCTACGAG. Translation gives CASGPGRTSGGAYE. The entire CDR3 is CASGPGRTSGGAYEQYF.

This clone has a handful of counts. The CDR3 end lies 3 residues beyond the end of the read and is filled in from the germline J gene. This chain links TRBV7-9 with TRBJ1-6; D is ambiguous. V was clipped by 0 bases and J by 7 bases, with 10 bases between them. The CDR3 is 15 residues long. Germline loops: CDR1 SEHNR, CDR2 FQNEAQ (reference sequence). The sequenced part of the CDR3 DNA is TGTGCCAGCAGCTTAGCGATTGGAGGGAATTCACCC. Protein: CASSLAIGGNSP. The full-length CDR3 reads as CASSLAIGGNSPLHF. Variable domain in full (rest from reference TRBV7-9 and TRBJ1-6): DTGVSQNPRHKITKRGQNVTFRCDPISEHNRLYWYRQTLGQGPEFLTYFQNEAQLEKSRLLSDRFSAERPKGSFSTLEIQRTEQGDSAMYLCASSLAIGGNSPLHFGNGTRLTVT.

The table lists this clone with many counts. The read terminates 3 residues before the CDR3 end, so the remaining end is supplied by the germline J gene. The chain has TRBV20-1 and TRBJ2-1; tentatively, D is TRBD2 (5 bases). V was cut by 1 base and J by 0 bases, with 10 bases left in between. The germline V gene has CDR1 DFQATT and CDR2 SNEGSKA (reference sequence). CDR3 size: 15 residues. The CDR3 sequence is CSARASGFSYNEQFF. The sequenced CDR3 bases are TGCAGTGCTAGAGCCTCGGGGTTCTCCTACAATGAG.

This clone was seen a handful of times. This CDR3 is CASTRGRGYYNSPLHF. CDR3 DNA, as far as it was read: TGTGCCAGCACCAGGGGAAGGGGGTACTATAATTCACCC. V gene TRBV2 combines with J gene TRBJ1-6; TRBD1 is a possible D gene (6 bases). Sequencing ends 3 residues short of the CDR3 end; the germline J gene provides the rest. The CDR3 totals 16 residues. Germline lookup yields CDR1 SNHLY and CDR2 FYNNEI. V was trimmed by 7 bases and J by 3 bases, leaving 16 bases between them.

In regard to this clone: From the germline J gene comes the end of the CDR3, since the read stops 3 residues before it. The rearrangement joins TRBV19 to TRBJ1-2; 7 nucleotides agree with TRBD1. The germline gives CDR1 LNHDA, CDR2 SQIVND (reference sequence). V gave up 5 bases and J gave up 5 bases; unmatched junction bases: 11. The CDR3 is 15 amino acids. This chain's CDR3 is CASSSPDRSIYGYTF. The sequenced part of the CDR3 DNA is TGTGCCAGTAGTTCCCCGGACAGGTCCATTTATGGC.

This clone was recorded at least ten times. CDR3 region: CASSSSPPSGVYEQYF. The CDR3 DNA, read in part, is TGTGCCAGCAGCTCGTCGCCCCCTAGCGGGGTTTACGAG. This chain joins TRBV7-3 and TRBJ2-7, with 9 positions matching TRBD2. Coverage ceases 3 residues before the CDR3 finishes, and the germline J gene fills in the end. The V gene's germline CDR1 is SGHTA and CDR2 FQGTGA. V was pared by 4 bases and J by 4 bases, with 11 bases of the junction left unmatched. The CDR3 sequence is 16 residues long.